This T cell receptor beta chain emerged from a study of cytomegalovirus exposure and HLA in healthy donors. The PCR had 60 Vbeta and 13 Jbeta primers. The repertoire was sequenced with immunoSEQ multiplex PCR; TCRdb's copy has only in-frame clones and lacks some. The sample lists over 85,000 clones; 65% to 80% were seen once. Study conclusions and caveats: A later analysis showed TCR association rates differing by HLA locus, peaking at DRB1 and lowest at HLA-C.

Germline CDR1 LNHNV, CDR2 YYDKDF (reference sequence). J lost 7 bases, V lost 2 bases, and 6 bases had no gene match. The CDR3 extends over 15 amino acids. To note about this clone: Its cognate antigen is unknown.

The rearrangement uses TRBV15 and TRBJ2-1; 9 positions match TRBD2. The source material was PBMCs. The sequence derives from a woman in her fifties or sixties in good health and CMV-seropositive. CDR3 sequence: CATSRIAGVGNEQFF. CDR3 nucleotides: TGTGCCACCAGCAGAATAGCGGGAGTGGGTAATGAGCAGTTCTTC.